This T cell receptor beta chain emerged from a study of breast tumors, draining lymph nodes, adjacent tissues. The lymph nodes were axillary draining lymph nodes from breast cancer patients. This clonotype was seen many times. V lost 1 base to trimming and J lost 7 bases; unmatched junction nucleotides: 5. The germline V gene encodes CDR1 LGHDT and CDR2 YNNKEL (reference sequence). The CDR3 extends over 15 amino acids. TCRdb reprocessed the multiplex PCR reads via MiXCR and lists one record per CDR3 protein. Of roughly 100,000 distinct CDR3 sequences listed, under 40% are singletons. The TCR originated in a female donor with breast cancer. Some clones in this sample may be carry-over from other donors' samples. Material: axillary lymph node tissue. The chain combines TRBV3-1 with TRBJ2-1, with 9 bases lining up with TRBD2. For the CDR3, the DNA is TGTGCCAGCAGCCAAGTCTCTGCGGGGGGGAATGAGCAGTTCTTC. It codes for CASSQVSAGGNEQFF.